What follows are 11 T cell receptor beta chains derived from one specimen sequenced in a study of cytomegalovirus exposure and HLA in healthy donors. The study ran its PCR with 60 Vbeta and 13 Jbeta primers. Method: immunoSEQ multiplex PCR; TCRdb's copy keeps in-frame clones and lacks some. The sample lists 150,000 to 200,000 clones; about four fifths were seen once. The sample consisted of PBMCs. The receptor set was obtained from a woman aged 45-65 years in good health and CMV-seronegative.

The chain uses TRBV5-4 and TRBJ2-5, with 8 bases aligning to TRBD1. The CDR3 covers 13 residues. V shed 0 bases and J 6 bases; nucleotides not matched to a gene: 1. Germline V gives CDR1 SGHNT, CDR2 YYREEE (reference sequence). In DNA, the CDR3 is TGTGCCAGCAGCTTGGGACAGGGGAAGACCCAGTACTTC. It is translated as CASSLGQGKTQYF.

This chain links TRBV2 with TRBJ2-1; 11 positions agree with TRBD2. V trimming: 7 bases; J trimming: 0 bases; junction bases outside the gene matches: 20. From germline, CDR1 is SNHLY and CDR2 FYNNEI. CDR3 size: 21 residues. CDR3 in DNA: TGTGCCAGCATGCGGCTAGCGGGGGGCTTGGCCCCGCTGAGCTCCTACAATGAGCAGTTCTTC. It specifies CASMRLAGGLAPLSSYNEQFF.

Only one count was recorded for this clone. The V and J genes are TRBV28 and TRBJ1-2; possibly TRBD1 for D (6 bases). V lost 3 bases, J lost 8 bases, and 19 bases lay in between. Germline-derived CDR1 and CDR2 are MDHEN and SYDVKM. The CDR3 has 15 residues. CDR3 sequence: CASSLALRGLEGYTF. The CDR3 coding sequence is TGTGCCAGCAGTTTGGCCTTAAGGGGGTTAGAGGGCTACACCTTC.

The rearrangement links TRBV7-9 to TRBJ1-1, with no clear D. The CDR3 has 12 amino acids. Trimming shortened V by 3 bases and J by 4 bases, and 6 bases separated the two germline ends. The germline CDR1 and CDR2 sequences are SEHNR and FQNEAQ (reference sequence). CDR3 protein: CASSFLVTEAFF. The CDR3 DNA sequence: TGTGCCAGCAGCTTCCTTGTCACTGAAGCTTTCTTT.

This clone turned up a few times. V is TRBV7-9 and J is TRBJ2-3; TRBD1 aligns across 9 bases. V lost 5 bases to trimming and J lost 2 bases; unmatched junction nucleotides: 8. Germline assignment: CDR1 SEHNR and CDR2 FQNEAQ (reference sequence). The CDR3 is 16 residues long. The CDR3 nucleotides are TGTGCCAGCAGCCCAGGGACAGGGATACCCACAGATACGCAGTATTTT. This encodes CASSPGTGIPTDTQYF.

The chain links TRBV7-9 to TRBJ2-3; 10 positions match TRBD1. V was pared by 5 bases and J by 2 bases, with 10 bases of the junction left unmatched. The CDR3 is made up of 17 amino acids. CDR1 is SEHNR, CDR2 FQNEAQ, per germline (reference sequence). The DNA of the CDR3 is TGTGCCAGCAGCAAACTACTGACAGGGGGCCTCACAGATACGCAGTATTTT. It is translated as CASSKLLTGGLTDTQYF.

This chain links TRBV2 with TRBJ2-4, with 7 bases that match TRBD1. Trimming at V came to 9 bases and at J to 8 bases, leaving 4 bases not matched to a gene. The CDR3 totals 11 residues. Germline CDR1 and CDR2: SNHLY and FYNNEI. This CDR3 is CASRQGDIQYF. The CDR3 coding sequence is TGTGCCAGTCGTCAGGGGGACATTCAGTACTTC.

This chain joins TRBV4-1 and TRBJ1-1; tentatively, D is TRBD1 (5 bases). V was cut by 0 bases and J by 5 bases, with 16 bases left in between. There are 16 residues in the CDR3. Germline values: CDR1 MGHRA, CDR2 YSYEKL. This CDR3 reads CASSQEAAGIGTEAFF. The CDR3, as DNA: TGCGCCAGCAGCCAAGAAGCCGCAGGGATTGGTACTGAAGCTTTCTTT.

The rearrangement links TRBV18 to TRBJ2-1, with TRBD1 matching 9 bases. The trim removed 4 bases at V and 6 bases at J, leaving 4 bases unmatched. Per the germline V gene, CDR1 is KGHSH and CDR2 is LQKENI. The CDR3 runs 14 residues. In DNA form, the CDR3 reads TGTGCCAGCTCACAGGAGACAGGGGGCAATGAGCAGTTCTTC. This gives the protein CASSQETGGNEQFF.

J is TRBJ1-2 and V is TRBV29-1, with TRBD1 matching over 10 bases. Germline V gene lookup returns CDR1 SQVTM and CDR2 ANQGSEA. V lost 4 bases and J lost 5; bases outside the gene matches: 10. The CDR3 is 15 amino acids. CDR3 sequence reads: CSVGQGAVDRYGYTF. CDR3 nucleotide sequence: TGCAGCGTTGGACAGGGGGCGGTGGACCGATATGGCTACACCTTC.

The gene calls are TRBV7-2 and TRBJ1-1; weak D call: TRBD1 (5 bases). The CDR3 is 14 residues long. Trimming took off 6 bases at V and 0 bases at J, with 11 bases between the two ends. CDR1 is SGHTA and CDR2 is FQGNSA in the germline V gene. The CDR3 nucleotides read TGTGCCAGCAGGCCCGGGGGGGTGAACACTGAAGCTTTCTTT. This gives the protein CASRPGGVNTEAFF.